Only one count was recorded for the clone carrying this T cell receptor beta chain. The data were obtained in a study of blood T cell repertoires in COVID-19. Study summary: Specimens from acute and convalescent COVID-19 originated in the United States, Italy and Spain. Sample material is recorded as cDNA or gDNA derived from T cells, B-cell-depleted T cells, or PBMCs.

Per the authors' pipeline: Scientists estimated how many nucleated cells there were by amplifying reference gene primers. Sequencing used immunoSEQ multiplex PCR; TCRdb keeps in-frame clones, though not all of them. That table is the source of V, J and clone size, and D and trimming were worked out from the DNA. The repertoire holds over 50,000 clones, with around 84% as singletons. V was clipped by 5 bases and J by 11 bases, with 15 bases between them. CDR1 is MNHEY and CDR2 is SMNVEV in the germline V gene (reference sequence). This CDR3 is built from 12 residues. Sequencing input: peripheral blood. The receptor was isolated from a man aged 45-60 years with acute or convalescent COVID-19. The V call is TRBV27, the J call TRBJ1-2; D might be TRBD1 (6 bases). The CDR3 loop is CASSTQQGRYTF. The CDR3 bases are TGTGCCAGCAGTACCCAACAGGGTCGGTACACCTTC.